The text below deals with one T cell receptor beta chain. TCRdb reprocessed the reads via MiXCR and lists one record per CDR3 protein. Of about 320,000 distinct CDR3 sequences in the sample, around 9.5% were seen once. The record originates from a study of T cell repertoires in cytomegalovirus infection. The CDR3 sequence is 13 residues long. The ends were cut back, 2 bases at V and 4 bases at J, with 9 bases in the middle. Germline values: CDR1 SGDLS, CDR2 YYNGEE. The clonotype originates from a human donor in good health (CMV status not recorded). Some clones in this sample may be carry-over from other donors' samples. Sequenced sample: PBMCs. This chain joins TRBV9 and TRBJ1-2; D unresolved. The CDR3 protein is CASSVGAGYGYTF. In DNA, the CDR3 is TGTGCCAGCAGCGTGGGCGCGGGCTATGGCTACACCTTC. Looking up the rest from reference TRBV9 and TRBJ1-2 gives the full variable domain: DSGVTQTPKHLITATGQRVTLRCSPRSGDLSVYWYQQSLDQGLQFLIQYYNGEERAKGNILERFSAQQFPDLHSELNLSSLELGDSALYFCASSVGAGYGYTFGSGTRLTVV.